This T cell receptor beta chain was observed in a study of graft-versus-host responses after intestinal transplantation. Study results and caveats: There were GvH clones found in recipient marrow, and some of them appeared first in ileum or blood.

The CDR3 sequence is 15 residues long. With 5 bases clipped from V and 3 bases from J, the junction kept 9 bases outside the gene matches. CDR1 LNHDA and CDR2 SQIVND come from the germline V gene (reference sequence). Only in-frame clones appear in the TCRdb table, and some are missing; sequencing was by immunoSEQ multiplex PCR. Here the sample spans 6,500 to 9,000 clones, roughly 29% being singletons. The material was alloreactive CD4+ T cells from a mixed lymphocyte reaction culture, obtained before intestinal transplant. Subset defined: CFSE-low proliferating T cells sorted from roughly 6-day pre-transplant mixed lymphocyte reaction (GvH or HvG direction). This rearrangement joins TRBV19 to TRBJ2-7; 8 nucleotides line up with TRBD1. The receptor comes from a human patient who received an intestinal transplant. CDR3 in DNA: TGTGCCAGTAGTGCTCGACAGGGGATGGACTACGAGCAGTACTTC. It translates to CASSARQGMDYEQYF. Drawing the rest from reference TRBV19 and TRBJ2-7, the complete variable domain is DGGITQSPKYLFRKEGQNVTLSCEQNLNHDAMYWYRQDPGQGLRLIYYSQIVNDFQKGDIAEGYSVSREKKESFPLTVTSAQKNPTAFYLCASSARQGMDYEQYFGPGTRLTVT.